This TCR beta chain was obtained from a study of cytomegalovirus exposure and HLA in healthy donors. A multiplex PCR was run with 60 Vbeta primers and 13 Jbeta primers. Measured with immunoSEQ multiplex PCR; TCRdb has only the in-frame clones, and not every one. In the table there are 150,000 to 180,000 clones, approximately 69% of which are singletons. V lost 5 bases to trimming and J lost 1 base, with 11 bases between them. Germline V lookup: CDR1 MNHEY, CDR2 SVGAGI. This CDR3 spans 14 amino acids. This chain uses TRBV6-5 with TRBJ2-5; perhaps TRBD2 as D (6 bases). The receptor's source is a man aged 25-45 years in good health and CMV-seronegative. Specimen: PBMCs. CDR3 sequence reads: CASSRRDVQETQYF. The CDR3 DNA reads TGTGCCAGCAGTAGGCGGGACGTCCAAGAGACCCAGTACTTC.